Listed below are T cell receptor beta chains from one sample, sequenced in a study of CD8 T cells in Susac syndrome. TCRdb independently ran MiXCR on the immunoSEQ multiplex PCR reads; one entry per CDR3 protein. This sample has some 120,000 distinct CDR3 sequences; over 90% occur once, and the top ten carry roughly 0.12%. The sequencing input was CD4+ T cells from PBMCs. The receptors were gathered from a human donor in good health. The CDR3 runs from the conserved cysteine through the conserved F or W. D genes are given only for firm matches.

J,D,V,CDR3
TRBJ1-2,NA,TRBV5-1,CASSLGGSSGYTF
TRBJ1-1,NA,TRBV7-9,CASSQRGGGTEAFF
TRBJ2-5,TRBD2,TRBV29-1,CSGLAGHQETQYF
TRBJ1-4,NA,TRBV9,CASSSPVFSEKLFF
TRBJ2-3,TRBD2,TRBV20-1,CSARRTSGSILGFESTDTQYF
TRBJ2-7,NA,TRBV5-4,CATGGPYEQYF
TRBJ1-1,NA,TRBV6-6,CASYRRSNTEAFF
TRBJ1-2,TRBD1,TRBV12-3/TRBV12-4,CASSLGGTGFYGYTF
TRBJ2-2,TRBD1,TRBV5-1,CASSPRTGGNTGELFF
TRBJ2-5,NA,TRBV27,CASSLLGGQETQYF
TRBJ2-7,TRBD2,TRBV5-4,CASSSGSGRPGLREQYF
TRBJ1-4,NA,TRBV19,CASKERTTNEKLFF
TRBJ2-5,NA,TRBV27,CASSLRREETQYF
TRBJ1-2,NA,TRBV18,CASSPPRTDYGYTF
TRBJ2-7,TRBD1,TRBV5-1,CASSLDRGHEQYF
TRBJ2-1,TRBD2,TRBV3-1,CASSPWTSGGDEQFF
TRBJ2-1,TRBD2,TRBV6-2/TRBV6-3,CASSPSPPSSGSGNEQFF
TRBJ1-2,NA,TRBV3-1,CASSQEGWRGYTF
TRBJ1-2,NA,TRBV2,CASSVQGYFDGYTF
TRBJ2-5,NA,TRBV10-3,CAISESEAQETQYF
TRBJ2-6,NA,TRBV19,CASSLGPGANVLTF
TRBJ1-2,NA,TRBV12-3/TRBV12-4,CASSFRRTDYGYTF
TRBJ2-3,NA,TRBV7-2,CASSWRGGTDTQYF
TRBJ2-7,TRBD1,TRBV7-2,CASSLVGQGAVVDEQYF
TRBJ2-2,TRBD1,TRBV29-1,CSVEGPSDRGLNTGELFF
TRBJ2-6,TRBD2,TRBV5-4,CASSFTSGSTGANVLTF
TRBJ2-3,NA,TRBV6-1,CASSATSGTDTQYF
TRBJ1-1,NA,TRBV12-3/TRBV12-4,CASSLGGQGRTEAFF
TRBJ1-5,TRBD1,TRBV6-2/TRBV6-3,CASDRGESSNQPQHF
TRBJ1-2,NA,TRBV7-9,CASSSAGAPSDGYTF
TRBJ2-5,NA,TRBV3-1,CASSQISGGPQGTQYF
TRBJ1-5,TRBD1,TRBV2,CASSDNRGLRQPQHF
TRBJ1-3,NA,TRBV29-1,CSVEEGDSGNTIYF
TRBJ2-2,NA,TRBV12-3/TRBV12-4,CASSFGGGTPGELFF
TRBJ2-5,NA,TRBV3-1,CASSQDGGYQETQYF
TRBJ2-1,NA,TRBV6-6,CASRTPNRANEQFF
TRBJ1-4,NA,TRBV28,CASITRGLNEKLFF
TRBJ1-5,NA,TRBV30,CACTSALGRDSNQPQHF
TRBJ1-1,NA,TRBV11-1,CASRGVPTNTEAFF
TRBJ2-7,NA,TRBV15,CATSRVVGVYEQYF
TRBJ1-2,TRBD1,TRBV30,CAWGRSGGGYTF
TRBJ2-3,NA,TRBV6-1,CASRIKGPDTQYF
TRBJ1-5,TRBD1,TRBV6-6,CASTGQGDNQPQHF
TRBJ1-5,NA,TRBV19,CASSESGSSNQPQHF
TRBJ2-7,NA,TRBV6-6,CASSYSSQIWEQYF
TRBJ2-3,TRBD2,TRBV4-1,CASSPGLVTRDTQYF
TRBJ2-5,NA,TRBV29-1,CSVEEVGGAKTQYF
TRBJ2-7,NA,TRBV20-1,CSARKKGTEQYF
TRBJ1-5,TRBD1,TRBV27,CASSSGTGGINSNQPQHF